The entry below describes one T cell receptor beta chain. The sample has other DNA sequences that encode this CDR3 too. The data originate from a study of blood T cell repertoires in COVID-19. Study details: Samples representing acute and convalescent COVID-19 were sourced from the United States, Italy and Spain. The cDNA or gDNA used as material had been derived from T cells, B-cell-depleted T cells, or PBMCs.

Study processing details: Reference gene primer amplification gave estimated nucleated cell counts. The repertoire was sequenced with immunoSEQ multiplex PCR; TCRdb's copy has only in-frame clones and lacks some. V, J and clone size are those of that table, while D and trimming were read from the DNA. The repertoire holds over 150,000 clones, about 86% seen once, with about 31% in the top ten. The length of the CDR3 is 18 residues. Germline V gene lookup returns CDR1 SGHVS and CDR2 FQNEAQ. The V gene end was trimmed by 4 bases and the J gene end by 0 bases; junction bases not matched to a gene: 4. The source of this sequence is a woman aged 55 to 70 with acute or convalescent COVID-19. Sequencing used peripheral blood. The chain combines TRBV7-8 with TRBJ2-2; 14 positions match TRBD2. CDR3 region: CASSSGTSGGPNTGELFF. CDR3 in DNA: TGTGCCAGCAGCTCAGGGACTAGCGGGGGACCGAACACCGGGGAGCTGTTTTTT.